These 8 T cell receptor beta chains share one sample of origin, sequenced in a study of blood T cell repertoires in COVID-19. Method: immunoSEQ multiplex PCR; TCRdb's copy keeps in-frame clones and lacks some. The profile shows about 160,000 clones, just under 80% of them singletons. Sequencing input: peripheral blood. The receptor set was obtained from an elderly woman with acute or convalescent COVID-19.

This chain uses TRBV24-1 with TRBJ2-2, with D possibly matching TRBD1 (6 bases). The germline V gene has CDR1 KGHDR and CDR2 SFDVKD. The CDR3 extends over 16 amino acids. V gave up 3 bases and J gave up 0 bases, with 10 bases separating them. The CDR3 loop is CATSDTDSTNTGELFF. CDR3 bases: TGTGCCACCAGTGATACGGACAGTACGAACACCGGGGAGCTGTTTTTT.

The rearrangement links TRBV19 to TRBJ2-7; 7 positions match TRBD1. After removal of 6 bases from V and 4 bases from J, the junction contained 3 bases not matched to a gene. Germline CDR1 and CDR2: LNHDA and SQIVND (reference sequence). The CDR3 contains 12 residues. The CDR3 loop reads CASSRQGYEQYF. The CDR3 coding sequence is TGTGCCAGTAGCCGACAGGGTTACGAGCAGTACTTC.

The chain uses TRBV30 and TRBJ2-7, with TRBD1 as a possible D gene (6 bases). V was pared by 5 bases and J by 1 base, with 9 bases between. The CDR3 is 12 residues long. CDR1 and CDR2 (germline): GTSNPN, SVGIG (reference sequence). CDR3 region: CAWGQRSYEQYF. The CDR3, as DNA: TGTGCCTGGGGACAGCGGTCCTACGAGCAGTACTTC.

The chain is built from TRBV4-1 and TRBJ2-5, with TRBD2 identical over 7 bases. J lost 5 bases, V lost 5 bases, and 8 bases had no gene match. The CDR3 consists of 14 residues. The germline V gene has CDR1 MGHRA and CDR2 YSYEKL. In DNA form, the CDR3 reads TGCGCCAGCAGCTCCTGGACTAGTGCTGAGACCCAGTACTTC. Translating it yields CASSSWTSAETQYF.

The chain links TRBV27 to TRBJ1-5, with D maybe TRBD1 (6 bases). The CDR3 consists of 15 residues. Trimming stripped 6 bases from V and 0 bases from J, with 12 bases between. Germline V gene lookup returns CDR1 MNHEY and CDR2 SMNVEV (reference sequence). CDR3 protein: CASRGQGNSNQPQHF. The CDR3 DNA reads TGTGCCAGCAGGGGCCAGGGGAATAGCAATCAGCCCCAGCATTTT.

This chain uses TRBV9 with TRBJ1-6; D may be TRBD1 (5 bases). Looked up from germline, CDR1 is SGDLS and CDR2 is YYNGEE. CDR3 length: 16 amino acids. V was clipped by 2 bases and J by 3 bases, with 12 bases between them. The CDR3 nucleotides read TGTGCCAGCAGCGTGGGGGGGTTAATCTATAATTCACCCCTCCACTTT. This translates into CASSVGGLIYNSPLHF.

The CDR3 protein is CASSLLLAADNEQFF. The CDR3 nucleotides are TGTGCCAGCAGCTTATTACTAGCGGCCGACAATGAGCAGTTCTTC. The chain employs TRBV7-2 and TRBJ2-1; TRBD2 agrees at 8 bases. From germline, CDR1 is SGHTA and CDR2 FQGNSA. Trimming at V came to 2 bases and at J to 5 bases, leaving 5 bases not matched to a gene. This CDR3 is built from 15 residues.

The chain has TRBV20-1 and TRBJ1-1, with 10 positions matching TRBD1. This CDR3 comprises 15 residues. The germline gives CDR1 DFQATT, CDR2 SNEGSKA (reference sequence). Unmatched junction bases numbered 12, after V lost 7 bases and J lost 4 bases. The CDR3 protein is CSVSGQGGGGTEAFF. DNA of the CDR3: TGCAGTGTTAGTGGACAGGGGGGAGGTGGCACTGAAGCTTTCTTT.